Below, 30 T cell receptor beta chains from the same sample are listed, as sequenced in a study of blood T cells in healthy people across ages. Sample-barcoded 5' priming and a J-beta primer mix drove a second PCR of roughly 6 to 12 cycles. MiXCR, run by TCRdb on the 5' RACE reads, gives a single entry per CDR3 protein. The table records about 2 million distinct CDR3 sequences, approximately 50% of them present only once. Input material: blood. The receptors originated from a woman aged 40-49 years in good health.

This sequence joins TRBV24-1 and TRBJ2-1, with 9 bases identical to TRBD1. Matching the DNA end better, TRBJ2-7 makes the J call doubtful. This CDR3 comprises 14 residues. Per the germline V gene, CDR1 is KGHDR and CDR2 is SFDVKD. The CDR3 spells CATSGTGAINEQYF. The CDR3 DNA reads TGTGCCACCAGTGGGACAGGGGCAATAAATGAGCAGTACTTC.

V gene TRBV29-1 combines with J gene TRBJ2-1; D is possibly TRBD1 (5 bases). The CDR3 runs 13 residues. The germline V gene has CDR1 SQVTM and CDR2 ANQGSEA. V was cut by 6 bases and J by 1 base, with 10 bases left in between. The CDR3 reads CSVLTASYNEQFF. The CDR3 DNA sequence: TGCAGCGTGTTGACAGCTTCCTACAATGAGCAGTTCTTC.

V gene TRBV11-2 combines with J gene TRBJ2-3; 12 bases fit TRBD2. This CDR3 contains 17 residues. The ends lost 1 base at V and 6 bases at J; junction bases unmatched: 8. Germline V gives CDR1 SGHAT, CDR2 FQNNGV. The DNA for the CDR3 is TGTGCCAGCAGCTTAGGGGCTAGCGGGGGGGCTTACGATACGCAGTATTTT. Its protein is CASSLGASGGAYDTQYF.

The rearrangement uses TRBV6-5 and TRBJ1-4; TRBD1 aligns across 9 bases. Losses at the gene ends were 5 bases for V and 8 bases for J; bases not matched to a gene: 6. Germline CDR1 is MNHEY and CDR2 is SVGAGI. This CDR3 region has 14 residues. This chain's CDR3 is CASSDDRGSEKLFF. CDR3 nucleotides: TGTGCCAGCAGTGACGACAGGGGGAGCGAAAAACTGTTTTTT.

This clonotype was seen a few times. The J gene is TRBJ2-1, the V gene TRBV15, with 10 bases lining up with TRBD1. V gave up 3 bases and J gave up 7 bases; unmatched junction bases: 6. Germline values: CDR1 LNHNV, CDR2 YYDKDF (reference sequence). The CDR3 has 15 amino acids. The CDR3 DNA reads as TGTGCCACCAGCAGGGACAGGGGGGTTGGGAATGAGCAGTTCTTC. Translating it yields CATSRDRGVGNEQFF.

This clonotype has more than one count but fewer than ten. V and J are TRBV6-5 and TRBJ2-3, with D perhaps being TRBD1 or TRBD2 (6 bases each). The CDR3 runs 15 residues. Trimming took off 9 bases at V and 4 bases at J, with 20 bases between the two ends. CDR1 is MNHEY, CDR2 SVGAGI, per germline. As DNA, the CDR3 is TGTGCCAGTTCGTGGGGGCGGAGGGAGGCAGATACGCAGTATTTT. It yields the protein CASSWGRREADTQYF.

The V and J genes are TRBV28 and TRBJ1-2; 10 nucleotides agree with TRBD1. From germline, CDR1 is MDHEN and CDR2 SYDVKM. CDR3 length: 16 amino acids. Trimming took 7 bases from V and 0 from J; bases not matched to a gene: 8. The CDR3 reads CASTYSGQGANYGYTF. The CDR3 DNA sequence: TGTGCCAGCACCTATTCCGGACAGGGGGCTAACTATGGCTACACCTTC.

The rearrangement joins TRBV6-2 or TRBV6-3 to TRBJ2-7, with D possibly matching TRBD1 (5 bases). Looked up from germline, CDR1 is MNHEY and CDR2 is SVGEGT. V was cut by 11 bases and J by 4 bases, with 12 bases left in between. This CDR3 region has 11 residues. The CDR3 bases are TGTGCCGTATCAGGGATATACGAGCAGTACTTC. Encoded protein: CAVSGIYEQYF.

The chain uses TRBV5-1 and TRBJ2-3; TRBD2 is a possible D gene (6 bases). Germline V CDR1 and CDR2: SGHRS, YFSETQ. This CDR3 spans 14 amino acids. V lost 7 bases to trimming and J lost 0 bases, with 12 bases between them. CDR3 residues: CASRGVTSTDTQYF. CDR3 nucleotides: TGCGCCAGCCGCGGGGTCACTAGCACAGATACGCAGTATTTT.

A note on this clonotype: The junction shows a germline mismatch at one end, possibly a read error. This chain uses TRBV6-6 with TRBJ2-5; TRBD1 matches 8 bases. The J call is doubtful: the DNA matches TRBJ2-7 better. Germline CDR1 is MNHNY and CDR2 is SVGAGI (reference sequence). This CDR3 comprises 14 residues. CDR3 in amino acids: CVSSYPGTGYEQYF. The DNA of the CDR3 is TGTGTCAGCAGTTACCCCGGGACAGGCTACGAGCAGTACTTC.

This clonotype was picked up many times. This chain links TRBV6-5 with TRBJ2-1; a possible D gene is TRBD2 (7 bases). The CDR3 sequence is 13 residues long. The V end lost 6 bases, the J end lost 7 bases, and 13 bases lay between the germline ends. Germline CDR1 reads MNHEY; CDR2 reads SVGAGI. This CDR3 is CASSHRGANEQFF. The CDR3, as DNA: TGTGCCAGCAGCCACCGGGGGGCGAATGAGCAGTTCTTC.

The rearrangement uses TRBV24-1 and TRBJ2-4; D possibly matches TRBD1 or TRBD2 (5 bases each). Trimming shortened V by 3 bases and J by 13 bases, and 18 bases separated the two germline ends. There are 14 residues in the CDR3. Germline lookup yields CDR1 KGHDR and CDR2 SFDVKD. The DNA of the CDR3 is TGTGCCACCAGTGATCGCGGGCCTTTGGGGGAGCAGTACTTC. Its protein is CATSDRGPLGEQYF.

This clonotype has just a few counts. This rearrangement joins TRBV5-1 to TRBJ2-6, with D maybe TRBD1 (5 bases). CDR1 SGHRS and CDR2 YFSETQ come from the germline V gene. V was shortened by 8 bases and J by 3 bases, with 15 bases between the two germline ends. The CDR3 totals 15 residues. The CDR3, as DNA: TGCGCCAGTGCGCGAATAGGGGATGGGGCCAACGTCCTGACTTTC. Its translation: CASARIGDGANVLTF. Variable domain in full (rest from reference TRBV5-1 and TRBJ2-6): KAGVTQTPRYLIKTRGQQVTLSCSPISGHRSVSWYQQTPGQGLQFLFEYFSETQRNKGNFPGRFSGRQFSNSRSEMNVSTLELGDSALYLCASARIGDGANVLTFGAGSRLTVL.

The chain joins TRBV5-6 to TRBJ2-1, with 8 nucleotides matching TRBD2. V trimming: 0 bases; J trimming: 12 bases; junction bases outside the gene matches: 14. CDR3 length equals 16 residues. Germline CDR1 reads SGHDT; CDR2 reads YYEEEE. The CDR3 region is CASSLGFAGGNGWQFF. Written as DNA, the CDR3 is TGTGCCAGCAGCTTGGGATTCGCGGGGGGCAACGGTTGGCAGTTCTTC.

The rearrangement uses TRBV4-2 and TRBJ2-5; 11 positions match TRBD1. V lost 5 bases and J lost 11; bases outside the gene matches: 13. The CDR3 length is 15 residues. The germline V gene encodes CDR1 LGHNA and CDR2 YNFKEQ. The CDR3 sequence: CASSSGTGGLNEQYF. In nucleotides, the CDR3 is TGTGCCAGCAGCTCCGGGACAGGGGGTCTCAATGAGCAGTACTTC.

This clonotype was observed a handful of times. The V and J genes are TRBV25-1 and TRBJ2-7; no clear D. Germline loops: CDR1 MGHDK, CDR2 SYGVNS. The CDR3 has 13 residues. Deletions cut 5 bases from V and 0 bases from J, with 8 bases between. The CDR3 DNA reads as TGTGCCAGCAGTTCCTCGGCCTCCTACGAGCAGTACTTC. Encoded protein: CASSSSASYEQYF.

This chain joins TRBV28 and TRBJ2-7; D remains ambiguous. V was trimmed by 2 bases and J by 8 bases, leaving 10 bases between them. Germline V gene sequence: CDR1 MDHEN, CDR2 SYDVKM. This CDR3 spans 12 amino acids. The CDR3 coding sequence is TGTGCCAGCAGTTTAACCCCTACGAAGCAGTACTTC. Protein: CASSLTPTKQYF. The full variable domain, with the rest looked up from reference TRBV28 and TRBJ2-7, is DVKVTQSSRYLVKRTGEKVFLECVQDMDHENMFWYRQDPGLGLRLIYFSYDVKMKEKGDIPEGYSVSREKKERFSLILESASTNQTSMYLCASSLTPTKQYFGPGTRLTVT.

V and J are TRBV12-3 or TRBV12-4 and TRBJ2-3, with 7 bases lining up with TRBD1. The CDR3 is made up of 14 amino acids. Trimming cost V 7 bases and J 11 bases; bases outside gene matches: 15. CDR3: CASTGTVRADVQYF. As DNA, the CDR3 is TGTGCCAGCACCGGGACAGTCAGAGCAGATGTGCAGTATTTT.

The chain carries TRBV5-6 and TRBJ1-1, with 8 bases aligning to TRBD1. CDR3 length: 14 amino acids. Germline V gene data show CDR1 as SGHDT and CDR2 as YYEEEE. V trimming: 4 bases; J trimming: 4 bases; junction bases outside the gene matches: 6. The DNA of the CDR3 is TGTGCCAGCAGCCGCCGACAGGGGATCACTGAAGCTTTCTTT. Protein sequence: CASSRRQGITEAFF.

The chain combines TRBV24-1 with TRBJ2-1; 11 bases line up with TRBD2. The J segment lost 0 bases and the V segment lost 4 bases, leaving 19 bases of the junction unmatched. The CDR3 runs to 22 residues. Germline assignment: CDR1 KGHDR and CDR2 SFDVKD. This chain's CDR3 is CATSEFIAGGAEPASSYNEQFF. For the CDR3, the DNA is TGTGCCACCAGTGAATTCATAGCGGGGGGGGCCGAGCCCGCCAGCTCCTACAATGAGCAGTTCTTC.

This chain connects TRBV5-6 to TRBJ2-3; 8 nucleotides agree with TRBD1. The CDR3 extends over 17 amino acids. Germline V gene data show CDR1 as SGHDT and CDR2 as YYEEEE. V lost 2 bases to trimming and J lost 1 base; unmatched junction nucleotides: 9. Here the CDR3 DNA reads TGTGCCAGCAGCTTCAAGGGGAAGACAGGGGGCACAGATACGCAGTATTTT. Translation gives CASSFKGKTGGTDTQYF.

As DNA, the CDR3 is TGCAGTGCTCTGGGGCCTGAGCAGTACTTC. Translating gives CSALGPEQYF. The genes are TRBV20-1 and TRBJ2-5; tentative D call: TRBD1 (5 bases). The CDR3 has 10 residues. V was cut by 5 bases and J by 11 bases, with 12 bases left in between. Germline CDR1 and CDR2: DFQATT and SNEGSKA (reference sequence).

The rearrangement uses TRBV9 and TRBJ1-2; D unresolved. This CDR3 has 14 amino acids. CDR1 SGDLS and CDR2 YYNGEE come from the germline V gene. V was cut by 3 bases and J by 4 bases, with 13 bases left in between. CDR3 in DNA: TGTGCCAGCAGCGGACCCCGGGAGCCCTATGGCTACACCTTC. It encodes CASSGPREPYGYTF. Filled out from reference TRBV9 and TRBJ1-2, the complete variable domain reads DSGVTQTPKHLITATGQRVTLRCSPRSGDLSVYWYQQSLDQGLQFLIQYYNGEERAKGNILERFSAQQFPDLHSELNLSSLELGDSALYFCASSGPREPYGYTFGSGTRLTVV.

This sequence joins TRBV6-5 and TRBJ1-2, with D unresolved. Germline V CDR1 and CDR2: MNHEY, SVGAGI. V was cut by 6 bases and J by 8 bases, with 16 bases left in between. The CDR3 consists of 13 residues. Here the CDR3 DNA reads TGTGCCAGCAGACCCTCGAGTTCCAGGGGCTACACCTTC. It translates to CASRPSSSRGYTF.

J is TRBJ1-1 and V is TRBV5-1; 8 positions agree with TRBD1. Germline V CDR1 and CDR2: SGHRS, YFSETQ. Trimming took 4 bases from V and 3 from J; bases not matched to a gene: 5. CDR3 length: 14 residues. The CDR3 coding sequence is TGCGCCAGCAGCGTAGGACAGGGATACACTGAAGCTTTCTTT. Translated, it gives CASSVGQGYTEAFF. The full variable domain, with the rest looked up from reference TRBV5-1 and TRBJ1-1, is KAGVTQTPRYLIKTRGQQVTLSCSPISGHRSVSWYQQTPGQGLQFLFEYFSETQRNKGNFPGRFSGRQFSNSRSEMNVSTLELGDSALYLCASSVGQGYTEAFFGQGTRLTVV.

The CDR3: CASSQVGTGDYGYTF. Written as DNA, the CDR3 is TGTGCCAGCAGCCAAGTGGGGACAGGGGACTATGGCTACACCTTC. The chain combines TRBV4-2 with TRBJ1-2; 10 bases align to TRBD1. The CDR3 is 15 residues long. The germline V gene encodes CDR1 LGHNA and CDR2 YNFKEQ. Trimming at V came to 1 base and at J to 3 bases, leaving 2 bases not matched to a gene.

The rearrangement links TRBV20-1 to TRBJ2-1; 8 bases fit TRBD2. With V trimmed by 5 bases and J by 4 bases, 7 bases remained unmatched. The germline gives CDR1 DFQATT, CDR2 SNEGSKA (reference sequence). This CDR3 region has 14 residues. CDR3 residues: CSAFLAGTYNEQFF. The CDR3 coding sequence is TGCAGTGCTTTCCTAGCGGGTACTTACAATGAGCAGTTCTTC.

This clonotype occurred a few times. V and J are TRBV27 and TRBJ1-1; 7 bases line up with TRBD1. The CDR3 totals 17 residues. In germline, CDR1 is MNHEY, CDR2 SMNVEV (reference sequence). The trim removed 0 bases at V and 6 bases at J, leaving 13 bases unmatched. The CDR3 region has the DNA TGTGCCAGCAGTTTATCTCCCCGACAGGGAAAAAGGCCTGAAGCTTTCTTT. Translating gives CASSLSPRQGKRPEAFF.

CDR3 sequence reads: CASIPARLAGLTSTDTQYF. CDR3 sequence (DNA): TGTGCCAGCATTCCCGCCCGACTAGCGGGGTTGACAAGCACAGATACGCAGTATTTT. The rearrangement joins TRBV6-1 to TRBJ2-3, with TRBD2 identical over 11 bases. V gave up 7 bases and J gave up 0 bases; unmatched junction bases: 15. The CDR3 runs 19 residues. Germline V lookup: CDR1 MNHNS, CDR2 SASEGT.

The chain is built from TRBV7-9 and TRBJ1-1, with D possibly being TRBD1 (5 bases). Per the germline V gene, CDR1 is SEHNR and CDR2 is FQNEAQ (reference sequence). The CDR3 length is 12 residues. CDR3 amino acids: CAITGLATEAFF. In DNA, the CDR3 is TGTGCTATCACAGGTCTAGCGACTGAAGCTTTCTTT.